A selection of T cell receptor beta chains follows, all from one sample in a study of identical twins. TCRdb re-called the 5' RACE reads through MiXCR, storing one row per CDR3 protein. The sample includes 1,800,000 or so distinct CDR3 sequences, 32% of them seen just once. Sequences were obtained from cord blood. These receptors all come from a newborn girl in good health. Both conserved end residues are part of each CDR3. D genes are given only for firm matches. Some rows have no size entry. The others give once, few or many, or a class for an expanded clone.

d_call	clone_size	v_call	j_call	cdr3_aa	cdr3_nt
TRBD1	.	TRBV4-1	TRBJ2-7	CASSQEPDRGPYNEQYF	TGCGCCAGCAGCCAAGAGCCAGACAGGGGCCCCTACAATGAGCAGTACTTC
TRBD1	few	TRBV27	TRBJ1-5	CASSFRDRAGQPQHF	TGTGCCAGCAGTTTTCGGGACAGGGCCGGTCAGCCCCAGCATTTT
TRBD2	.	TRBV25-1	TRBJ2-1	CASSDIGLLGGGAYNEQFF	TGTGCCAGCAGTGACATAGGTTTACTGGGCGGGGGGGCCTACAATGAGCAGTTCTTC
.	.	TRBV25-1	TRBJ2-7	CASSEAGGEKYEQYF	TGTGCCAGCAGTGAAGCAGGTGGGGAGAAGTACGAGCAGTACTTC
TRBD2	.	TRBV2	TRBJ2-1	CASSEDATSGGAGGEQFF	TGTGCCAGCAGTGAAGACGCAACTAGCGGGGGGGCCGGTGGTGAGCAGTTCTTC
.	.	TRBV20-1	TRBJ2-5	CSASRRQTGQETQYF	TGCAGTGCTAGTAGGCGACAAACGGGCCAAGAGACCCAGTACTTC
TRBD1	.	TRBV19	TRBJ2-5	CASSRQGVQETQYF	TGTGCCAGTAGTCGCCAGGGGGTACAAGAGACCCAGTACTTC
.	.	TRBV29-1	TRBJ2-3	CSVVLSGTDTQYF	TGCAGCGTTGTCCTTTCTGGCACAGATACGCAGTATTTT
.	.	TRBV7-2	TRBJ2-1	CASSFMRTWGNEQFF	TGTGCCAGCAGCTTTATGCGGACTTGGGGCAATGAGCAGTTCTTC
TRBD1	.	TRBV7-2	TRBJ1-4	CASSLWAGGGTNEKPFF	TGTGCCAGCAGCTTATGGGCAGGGGGCGGCACTAATGAAAAACCGTTTTTT
.	.	TRBV20-1	TRBJ2-5	CSAPTYLSGETQYF	TGCAGTGCCCCAACATACCTAAGCGGGGAGACCCAGTACTTC
.	.	TRBV21-1	TRBJ2-4	CASSNYNRTGFVIQYF	TGTGCCAGCAGCAATTATAACCGGACAGGATTCGTCATTCAGTACTTC
.	.	TRBV5-1	TRBJ1-4	CASSWLVGTGSEKLFF	TGCGCCAGCAGCTGGTTGGTCGGGACGGGGTCTGAAAAACTGTTTTTT
TRBD2	.	TRBV20-1	TRBJ2-7	CSARDRLRLAGPYNEQYF	TGCAGTGCTAGAGATCGGCTCCGACTAGCGGGCCCTTACAATGAGCAGTACTTC
.	.	TRBV4-2	TRBJ2-1	CASSQGPRLSHNEQFF	TGTGCCAGCAGCCAAGGTCCCAGGCTCTCCCACAATGAGCAGTTCTTC
.	.	TRBV7-2	TRBJ1-2	CASTSMWGNYGYTF	TGTGCCAGCACCTCCATGTGGGGGAACTATGGCTACACCTTC
TRBD2	many	TRBV14	TRBJ2-1	CASSPSLASSYNEQFF	TGTGCCAGCAGCCCCTCACTAGCGAGCTCCTACAATGAGCAGTTCTTC
TRBD1	few	TRBV27	TRBJ2-4	CASSFGQGRNIQYF	TGTGCCAGCAGTTTCGGACAGGGAAGGAACATTCAGTACTTC
TRBD2	many	TRBV29-1	TRBJ2-1	CSVEDSGRANEQFF	TGCAGCGTTGAAGATAGCGGGAGGGCCAATGAGCAGTTCTTC
.	.	TRBV27	TRBJ2-3	CASSLAPRASTDTRYF	TGTGCCAGCAGTTTAGCGCCTCGTGCTAGCACAGATACGCGGTATTTT
.	.	TRBV27	TRBJ2-5	CASSLPFGEQYF	TGTGCCAGCAGTTTACCCTTCGGTGAGCAGTACTTC
TRBD1	.	TRBV6-5	TRBJ2-1	CASSYSDRGGRNGQFF	TGTGCCAGCAGTTACTCGGACAGGGGAGGGAGGAATGGGCAGTTCTTC
.	.	TRBV27	TRBJ1-4	CASSLYSDLAGGEKLFF	TGTGCCAGCAGTTTGTATAGTGATCTGGCAGGAGGGGAAAAACTGTTTTTT
.	.	TRBV12-3/TRBV12-4	TRBJ2-1	CASSFWVIAGPSYNEQFF	TGTGCCAGCAGTTTTTGGGTAATTGCGGGCCCCTCCTACAATGAGCAGTTCTTC
TRBD1	many	TRBV7-2	TRBJ2-3	CASSQRQGSQDTQYF	TGTGCCAGCAGTCAACGACAGGGCAGTCAAGATACGCAGTATTTT
.	.	TRBV28	TRBJ2-4	CASSLQEILAKNIQYF	TGTGCCAGCAGTTTACAGGAGATTCTAGCCAAAAACATTCAGTACTTC
.	.	TRBV7-9	TRBJ1-5	CASSETDSPGPQPQHF	TGTGCCAGCAGCGAAACCGACAGCCCTGGACCTCAGCCCCAGCATTTT
.	few	TRBV6-5	TRBJ1-2	CASSYSRQPGYGYTF	TGTGCCAGCAGTTACTCTCGTCAGCCAGGTTATGGCTACACCTTC
.	.	TRBV28	TRBJ2-1	CASSGTFSSSYNEQFF	TGTGCCAGCAGCGGGACTTTCTCGAGCTCCTACAATGAGCAGTTCTTC
TRBD2	.	TRBV7-9	TRBJ2-7	CASSFQIPGWGGPYEQYF	TGTGCCAGCAGCTTTCAGATCCCAGGATGGGGAGGGCCCTACGAGCAGTACTTC
.	.	TRBV6-1	TRBJ2-4	CASSAGPNIQYF	TGTGCCAGCAGTGCCGGTCCTAACATTCAGTACTTC
.	many	TRBV29-1	TRBJ2-1	CSVGREQFF	TGCAGCGTTGGTCGGGAGCAGTTCTTC
TRBD2	few	TRBV9	TRBJ2-3	CASSPHSGSKTDTQYF	TGTGCCAGCAGCCCCCATAGCGGGAGCAAAACAGATACGCAGTATTTT
.	.	TRBV2	TRBJ2-5	CASVKSGGGETQYF	TGTGCCAGCGTGAAGAGTGGGGGCGGGGAGACCCAGTACTTC
TRBD1	many	TRBV4-1	TRBJ1-2	CASSRTGLNGYTF	TGCGCCAGCAGCCGGACAGGGTTGAATGGCTACACCTTC
.	.	TRBV11-2	TRBJ2-3	CASSLVGERDHLTDTQYF	TGTGCCAGCAGCTTAGTAGGGGAGAGGGACCACCTCACAGATACGCAGTATTTT
.	.	TRBV3-1	TRBJ2-5	CASSQGRASVSLGQETQYF	TGTGCCAGCAGCCAAGGTCGGGCTAGTGTTTCACTAGGCCAAGAGACCCAGTACTTC
.	.	TRBV6-5	TRBJ1-2	CASSYLARGGYTF	TGTGCCAGCAGTTACCTCGCCAGGGGCGGCTACACCTTC
TRBD1	.	TRBV12-3/TRBV12-4	TRBJ1-5	CASRSTGSNQPQHF	TGTGCCAGCAGATCGACAGGGAGCAATCAGCCCCAGCATTTT
.	.	TRBV28	TRBJ1-5	CASSFGQDALRRIQPQHF	TGTGCCAGCAGTTTTGGGCAGGACGCCTTAAGGAGGATTCAGCCCCAGCATTTT
TRBD2	few	TRBV4-1	TRBJ2-2	CASSQRVGLAGSSNTGELFF	TGCGCCAGTAGCCAAAGAGTGGGACTAGCGGGTTCCTCGAACACCGGGGAGCTGTTTTTT
.	few	TRBV10-2	TRBJ2-6	CASSEGPPKDVLTF	TGCGCCAGCAGTGAAGGTCCGCCAAAGGACGTCCTGACTTTC
TRBD1	.	TRBV5-1	TRBJ2-7	CASSLARDRGPVVYEQYF	TGCGCCAGCAGCTTGGCACGGGACAGGGGCCCCGTGGTCTACGAGCAGTACTTC
.	few	TRBV7-2	TRBJ2-1	CASSLAVVSEQFF	TGTGCCAGCAGCTTAGCGGTCGTCTCTGAGCAGTTCTTC
.	.	TRBV7-2	TRBJ2-2	CASPSAPELFF	TGTGCCAGCCCCTCGGCCCCAGAGCTGTTTTTT
.	.	TRBV5-1	TRBJ2-1	CASSFRANNEQFF	TGCGCCAGCAGCTTTCGAGCGAACAATGAGCAGTTCTTC
.	few	TRBV21-1	TRBJ1-2	CASSRDTFSNYGYTF	TGTGCCAGTAGCCGGGACACCTTTTCTAACTATGGCTACACCTTC
.	.	TRBV25-1	TRBJ1-1	CASSEPGGNTEAFF	TGTGCCAGCAGTGAACCGGGAGGGAACACTGAAGCTTTCTTT
TRBD1	.	TRBV4-1	TRBJ1-5	CASSRGQGLLKDSNQPQHF	TGCGCCAGCAGCCGTGGACAGGGTCTCTTGAAGGATAGCAATCAGCCCCAGCATTTT
TRBD2	few	TRBV14	TRBJ2-5	CASSQDWEGPNWGETQYF	TGTGCCAGCAGCCAAGATTGGGAGGGGCCAAATTGGGGAGAGACCCAGTACTTC
.	.	TRBV2	TRBJ2-3	CASSEGRPTDTQYF	TGTGCCAGCAGTGAGGGGAGGCCCACAGATACGCAGTATTTT
.	few	TRBV6-5	TRBJ1-5	CASSYSLALGGCNQPQHF	TGTGCCAGCAGTTACTCCTTAGCCCTTGGCGGGTGCAATCAGCCCCAGCATTTT
TRBD2	.	TRBV4-2	TRBJ2-3	CASSAGVAGGILSTDTQYF	TGTGCCAGCAGCGCGGGGGTAGCGGGAGGTATTCTTAGCACAGATACGCAGTATTTT
.	.	TRBV19	TRBJ1-2	CASHGGYTF	TGTGCCAGCCATGGTGGCTACACCTTC
.	.	TRBV5-6	TRBJ2-3	CASSLTSPTDTQYF	TGTGCCAGCAGCTTGACTAGTCCCACAGATACGCAGTATTTT
.	.	TRBV2	TRBJ2-7	CASTRGSYEQYF	TGTGCCAGCACCCGAGGGTCCTACGAGCAGTACTTC
.	.	TRBV6-5	TRBJ2-5	CASSYLASARGNEQYF	TGTGCCAGCAGTTATTTGGCTAGCGCGAGGGGCAATGAGCAGTACTTC
TRBD2	.	TRBV4-1	TRBJ2-1	CASSQVVRTSGGAVDEQFF	TGCGCCAGCAGCCAAGTAGTGCGGACTAGCGGGGGGGCTGTGGATGAGCAGTTCTTC
.	.	TRBV12-3/TRBV12-4	TRBJ2-1	CASSETSFGSYNEQFF	TGTGCCAGCAGTGAGACTAGTTTCGGGTCCTACAATGAGCAGTTCTTC
.	.	TRBV29-1	TRBJ2-1	CSTGGSNVGQFF	TGCAGCACTGGAGGGTCCAACGTGGGGCAGTTCTTC